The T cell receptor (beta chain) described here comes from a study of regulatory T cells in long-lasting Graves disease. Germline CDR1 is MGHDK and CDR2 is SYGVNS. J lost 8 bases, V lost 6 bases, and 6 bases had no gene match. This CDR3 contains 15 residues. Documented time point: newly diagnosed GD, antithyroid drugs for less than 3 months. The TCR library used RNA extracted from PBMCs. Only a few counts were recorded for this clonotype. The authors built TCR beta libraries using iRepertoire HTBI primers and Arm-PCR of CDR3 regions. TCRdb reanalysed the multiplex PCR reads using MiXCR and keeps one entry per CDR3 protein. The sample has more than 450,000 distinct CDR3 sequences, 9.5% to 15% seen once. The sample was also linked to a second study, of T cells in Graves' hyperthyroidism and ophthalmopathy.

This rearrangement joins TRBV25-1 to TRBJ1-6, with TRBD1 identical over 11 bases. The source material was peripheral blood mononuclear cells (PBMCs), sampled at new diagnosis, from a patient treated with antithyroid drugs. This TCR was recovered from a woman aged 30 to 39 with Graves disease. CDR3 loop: CASRPGTGGYSPLHF. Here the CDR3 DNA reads TGTGCCAGCAGACCCGGGACAGGGGGGTATTCACCCCTCCACTTT.